One and the same sample provided the 17 T cell receptor beta chains below, sequenced in a study of blood T cells in healthy people across ages. A sample-barcoded 5' primer and a J-beta primer mix were used in a second PCR of roughly 7 to 11 cycles. TCRdb recomputed calls from the 5' RACE reads with MiXCR, one row per CDR3 protein. The sample yields around 1,800,000 distinct CDR3 sequences, about 39% seen once. The sequenced material came from blood. Source of these receptors: a human donor in good health.

The chain is built from TRBV5-1 and TRBJ1-1; D gene uncertain. The CDR3 extends over 13 amino acids. Germline CDR1 SGHRS, CDR2 YFSETQ. V lost 4 bases and J lost 3, with 10 bases in between. In DNA, the CDR3 is TGCGCCAGCAGCCCCGAGGCAGACACTGAAGCTTTCTTT. Amino acids: CASSPEADTEAFF. The variable domain in full, with the rest retrieved from reference TRBV5-1 and TRBJ1-1, is KAGVTQTPRYLIKTRGQQVTLSCSPISGHRSVSWYQQTPGQGLQFLFEYFSETQRNKGNFPGRFSGRQFSNSRSEMNVSTLELGDSALYLCASSPEADTEAFFGQGTRLTVV.

This clonotype was picked up many times. This chain connects TRBV29-1 to TRBJ2-7; TRBD2 matches at 10 bases. V gave up 7 bases and J gave up 2 bases; unmatched junction bases: 5. CDR3 length equals 13 residues. Per germline, CDR1 SQVTM and CDR2 ANQGSEA. CDR3 residues: CSAAGTSAYEQYF. For the CDR3, the DNA is TGCAGCGCTGCTGGGACTAGCGCCTACGAGCAGTACTTC.

This chain uses TRBV7-6 with TRBJ1-1; 7 bases line up with TRBD1. CDR3 size: 15 residues. Trimming at V came to 1 base and at J to 6 bases, leaving 8 bases not matched to a gene. Looked up from germline, CDR1 is SGHVS and CDR2 is FNYEAQ. CDR3 sequence reads: CASSLGTGPRAEAFF. In DNA form, the CDR3 reads TGTGCCAGCAGCTTAGGGACAGGCCCGAGAGCTGAAGCTTTCTTT.

This clonotype was seen a few times. The chain employs TRBV10-3 and TRBJ2-1; the D gene is possibly TRBD2 (6 bases). The CDR3 has 14 amino acids. The V end lost 11 bases, the J end lost 3 bases, and 17 bases lay between the germline ends. Per the germline V gene, CDR1 is ENHRY and CDR2 is SYGVKD. CDR3: CASKAQEGYNEQFF. The CDR3 coding sequence is TGTGCCTCGAAGGCACAGGAGGGCTACAATGAGCAGTTCTTC.

This clonotype was found a few times. The V gene is TRBV6-1, the J gene TRBJ2-7; perhaps D is TRBD1 or TRBD2 (5 bases each). The germline V gene encodes CDR1 MNHNS and CDR2 SASEGT. This CDR3 comprises 13 residues. Trimming removed 3 bases from V and 4 bases from J, with 10 bases in between. CDR3 residues: CASSEGDLYEQYF. CDR3 coding DNA: TGTGCCAGCAGTGAGGGGGACCTATACGAGCAGTACTTC.

In its sample, this clonotype was seen a few times. The chain combines TRBV10-3 with TRBJ2-7, with D possibly being TRBD2 (5 bases). Germline CDR1 reads ENHRY; CDR2 reads SYGVKD. V was shortened by 6 bases and J by 7 bases, with 13 bases between the two germline ends. The CDR3 consists of 12 residues. The DNA for the CDR3 is TGTGCCATCAGCCTCACTGGGGAGGAGCAGTACTTC. Its translation is CAISLTGEEQYF.

The genes are TRBV20-1 and TRBJ1-2; no firm D call. V was trimmed by 4 bases and J by 4 bases, leaving 13 bases between them. The CDR3 consists of 13 residues. Germline values: CDR1 DFQATT, CDR2 SNEGSKA (reference sequence). CDR3 protein: CSATSPLRYGYTF. CDR3 nucleotide sequence: TGCAGTGCTACCAGTCCACTTCGCTATGGCTACACCTTC.

This sequence joins TRBV10-3 and TRBJ2-7; 10 bases are a match to TRBD1. Germline CDR1 ENHRY, CDR2 SYGVKD. This CDR3 is built from 15 residues. V trimming: 3 bases; J trimming: 1 base; junction bases outside the gene matches: 3. The chain's CDR3 is CAISDRDRGSYEQYF. CDR3 nucleotides: TGTGCCATCAGTGATCGGGACAGGGGATCCTACGAGCAGTACTTC.

V gene TRBV9 combines with J gene TRBJ2-1; a possible D gene is TRBD2 (5 bases). V shed 3 bases and J shed 2 bases, with 9 bases lying between them. The CDR3 totals 14 residues. The germline gives CDR1 SGDLS, CDR2 YYNGEE. The CDR3 DNA reads TGTGCCAGCAGCGCACCCGGGACCTACAATGAGCAGTTCTTC. This codes for CASSAPGTYNEQFF. The variable domain in full, completed from reference TRBV9 and TRBJ2-1, reads DSGVTQTPKHLITATGQRVTLRCSPRSGDLSVYWYQQSLDQGLQFLIQYYNGEERAKGNILERFSAQQFPDLHSELNLSSLELGDSALYFCASSAPGTYNEQFFGPGTRLTVL.

As regards this clonotype: At one of its ends the junction is not consistent with the germline gene, which may arise from a read error. The rearrangement uses TRBV20-1 and TRBJ2-7; D gene unclear. Germline CDR1 and CDR2: DFQATT and SNEGSKA (reference sequence). CDR3 size: 15 residues. CDR3 sequence (DNA): TGCAGTGCTAGGGAGACACCGAGAAGCTCCTGCGAGCAGTACTTC. Protein sequence: CSARETPRSSCEQYF.

The chain joins TRBV20-1 to TRBJ2-1; D not certain. Trimming took off 3 bases at V and 8 bases at J, with 11 bases between the two ends. This CDR3 spans 12 amino acids. The germline CDR1 and CDR2 sequences are DFQATT and SNEGSKA (reference sequence). CDR3 in amino acids: CSARDQGDEQFF. The CDR3 DNA sequence: TGCAGTGCTAGGGACCAAGGCGATGAGCAGTTCTTC.

The chain recombines TRBV4-1 with TRBJ2-3, with 10 bases fitting TRBD2. Germline V gene sequence: CDR1 MGHRA, CDR2 YSYEKL. The CDR3 extends over 19 amino acids. V trimming: 3 bases; J trimming: 0 bases; junction bases outside the gene matches: 12. CDR3: CASSQASIAGGLSTDTQYF. In nucleotides, the CDR3 is TGCGCCAGCAGCCAGGCGAGCATAGCGGGGGGTCTTAGCACAGATACGCAGTATTTT.

This sequence joins TRBV7-9 and TRBJ1-1, with a tentative D call TRBD1 (6 bases). Germline CDR1 reads SEHNR; CDR2 reads FQNEAQ (reference sequence). This CDR3 spans 17 amino acids. The V gene lost 5 bases and the J gene lost 3 bases, with 22 bases spanning the gap. CDR3 nucleotides: TGTGCCAGCAGCACTACCGGGGGGCTAGGCAGTGACACTGAAGCTTTCTTT. Its translation is CASSTTGGLGSDTEAFF.

In this sample, this clonotype turned up once. An end of the junction differs from the germline gene, which may be a read error. The chain combines TRBV4-2 with TRBJ2-5; TRBD2 might be the D (6 bases). CDR3 length equals 15 residues. Germline V gene sequence: CDR1 LGHNA, CDR2 YNFKEQ. The CDR3 protein is CASSLQRAEQGTQYF. In DNA, the CDR3 is TGTGCCAGCAGCCTGCAGCGGGCAGAACAAGGGACCCAGTACTTC.

This chain joins TRBV11-2 and TRBJ1-2; TRBD1 is a possible D gene (5 bases). The germline V gene has CDR1 SGHAT and CDR2 FQNNGV. V was shortened by 5 bases and J by 1 base, with 20 bases between the two germline ends. This CDR3 is built from 17 residues. CDR3 residues: CASSPVSARGVNYGYTF. For the CDR3, the DNA is TGTGCCAGCAGCCCCGTCTCAGCTCGGGGGGTTAACTATGGCTACACCTTC. Filled out from reference TRBV11-2 and TRBJ1-2, the complete variable domain reads EAGVAQSPRYKIIEKRQSVAFWCNPISGHATLYWYQQILGQGPKLLIQFQNNGVVDDSQLPKDRFSAERLKGVDSTLKIQPAKLEDSAVYLCASSPVSARGVNYGYTFGSGTRLTVV.

The chain uses TRBV20-1 and TRBJ1-1; D ambiguous. The ends were cut back, 3 bases at V and 8 bases at J, with 13 bases in the middle. Germline V CDR1 and CDR2: DFQATT, SNEGSKA (reference sequence). The CDR3 contains 12 residues. The CDR3: CSASQPLREAFF. The CDR3 DNA reads TGCAGTGCTAGTCAGCCTCTGAGGGAAGCTTTCTTT.

This clonotype was seen a handful of times. The rearrangement uses TRBV2 and TRBJ1-5; 7 bases align to TRBD1. The V and J ends lost 1 base and 3 bases, in that order; junction bases with no gene match: 3. This CDR3 region has 15 residues. The V gene's germline CDR1 is SNHLY and CDR2 FYNNEI. The CDR3 loop reads CASSEGGQINQPQHF. The CDR3, as DNA: TGTGCCAGCAGTGAAGGGGGACAGATCAATCAGCCCCAGCATTTT.